This T cell receptor beta chain was observed in a study of cytomegalovirus exposure and HLA in healthy donors. The PCR contained 60 Vbeta and 13 Jbeta primers. Using immunoSEQ multiplex PCR, the repertoire was profiled, and TCRdb retains in-frame clones only, with some absent. This sample yields 150,000 to 200,000 clones, of which about four fifths are seen a single time; roughly 4.4% belongs to the top ten. The CDR3 covers 17 residues. Deletions cut 10 bases from V and 4 bases from J, with 27 bases between. Looked up from germline, CDR1 is WSHSY and CDR2 is SAAADI. The sample comprised PBMCs. The receptor was derived from a young woman in good health and CMV-seropositive. The chain joins TRBV10-2 to TRBJ2-3; D possibly corresponds to TRBD1 (5 bases). In nucleotides, the CDR3 is TGCGCCACCCAAGGCCCCGGCAGGGCTCAGGAGTCAGATACGCAGTATTTT. Translation gives CATQGPGRAQESDTQYF.